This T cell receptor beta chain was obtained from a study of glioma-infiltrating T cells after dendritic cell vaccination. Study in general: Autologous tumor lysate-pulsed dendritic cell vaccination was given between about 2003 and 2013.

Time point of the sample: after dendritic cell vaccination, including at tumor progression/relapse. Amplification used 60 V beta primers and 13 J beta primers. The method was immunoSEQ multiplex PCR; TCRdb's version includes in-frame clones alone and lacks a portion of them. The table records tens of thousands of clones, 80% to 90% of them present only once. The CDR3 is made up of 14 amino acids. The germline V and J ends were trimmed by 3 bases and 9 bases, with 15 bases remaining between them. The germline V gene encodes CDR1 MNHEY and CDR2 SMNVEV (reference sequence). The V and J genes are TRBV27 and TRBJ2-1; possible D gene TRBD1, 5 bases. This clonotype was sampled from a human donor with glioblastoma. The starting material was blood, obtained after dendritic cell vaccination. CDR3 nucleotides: TGTGCCAGCAGTTTTCAGGGAACAATGAGTGAGCAGTTCTTC. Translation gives CASSFQGTMSEQFF.